These 5 T cell receptor beta chains originate from one sample sequenced in a study of shared clonotypes between healthy human individuals. This table comes from immunoSEQ multiplex PCR, and its TCRdb copy is limited to in-frame clones, with some not included. Among about 2.4 million clones listed, over 85% were seen once. Specimen: naive CD4+ T cells from PBMCs. Subset described: CD45RA+ positively selected. These TCRs come from a man between 18 and 29 years old in good health. Some clones in this sample may be carry-over from other donors' samples.

The genes are TRBV2 and TRBJ1-5, with D tentatively TRBD1 (6 bases). The CDR3 spans 15 residues. Trimming cost V 6 bases and J 5 bases, with 17 bases left between them. Per the germline V gene, CDR1 is SNHLY and CDR2 is FYNNEI. The CDR3 DNA sequence: TGTGCCAGCAGCGCCCGGGCACAGGGATATCAGCCCCAGCATTTT. Amino acids: CASSARAQGYQPQHF.

This clone has only one observation. This rearrangement joins TRBV28 to TRBJ2-1; TRBD2 aligns across 9 bases. The CDR3 loop spans 16 amino acids. Trimming removed 7 bases from V and 2 bases from J; junction bases left unmatched: 9. The V gene's germline CDR1 is MDHEN and CDR2 SYDVKM. CDR3 sequence (DNA): TGTGCCAGCACCTCTGGAGCTAGCGGGACCTACAATGAGCAGTTCTTC. Protein sequence: CASTSGASGTYNEQFF.

The rearrangement joins TRBV18 to TRBJ2-4; 7 bases match TRBD1. V lost 3 bases and J lost 0; bases outside the gene matches: 8. Germline V gene data show CDR1 as KGHSH and CDR2 as LQKENI. The length of the CDR3 is 17 residues. CDR3 nucleotides: TGTGCCAGCTCACCCCGGGGACAGATGAAAGCCAAAAACATTCAGTACTTC. Translation gives CASSPRGQMKAKNIQYF. Full variable domain (outside the CDR3, taken from reference TRBV18 and TRBJ2-4): NAGVMQNPRHLVRRRGQEARLRCSPMKGHSHVYWYRQLPEEGLKFMVYLQKENIIDESGMPKERFSAEFPKEGPSILRIQQVVRGDSAAYFCASSPRGQMKAKNIQYFGAGTRLSVL.

The chain is built from TRBV7-2 and TRBJ1-3, with a tentative D call TRBD1 (5 bases). CDR1 SGHTA and CDR2 FQGNSA come from the germline V gene. V lost 1 base and J 1 base, leaving 8 bases between the germline ends. This CDR3 has 15 residues. The CDR3 DNA reads TGTGCCAGCAGCTTAGAAGGGGATTCTGGAAACACCATATATTTT. Amino acid sequence: CASSLEGDSGNTIYF. Drawing the rest from reference TRBV7-2 and TRBJ1-3, the complete variable domain is GAGVSQSPSNKVTEKGKDVELRCDPISGHTALYWYRQSLGQGLEFLIYFQGNSAPDKSGLPSDRFSAERTGGSVSTLTIQRTQQEDSAVYLCASSLEGDSGNTIYFGEGSWLTVV.

This clone has only a few counts. The chain combines TRBV27 with TRBJ1-5, with TRBD1 identical over 12 bases. There are 14 residues in the CDR3. Germline assignment: CDR1 MNHEY and CDR2 SMNVEV (reference sequence). V shed 8 bases, J shed 9 bases, and the junction held 8 bases outside the gene matches. DNA of the CDR3: TGTGCCAGCTCCCCGGGGACAGGGGGCCTGCCCCAGCATTTT. It is translated as CASSPGTGGLPQHF.